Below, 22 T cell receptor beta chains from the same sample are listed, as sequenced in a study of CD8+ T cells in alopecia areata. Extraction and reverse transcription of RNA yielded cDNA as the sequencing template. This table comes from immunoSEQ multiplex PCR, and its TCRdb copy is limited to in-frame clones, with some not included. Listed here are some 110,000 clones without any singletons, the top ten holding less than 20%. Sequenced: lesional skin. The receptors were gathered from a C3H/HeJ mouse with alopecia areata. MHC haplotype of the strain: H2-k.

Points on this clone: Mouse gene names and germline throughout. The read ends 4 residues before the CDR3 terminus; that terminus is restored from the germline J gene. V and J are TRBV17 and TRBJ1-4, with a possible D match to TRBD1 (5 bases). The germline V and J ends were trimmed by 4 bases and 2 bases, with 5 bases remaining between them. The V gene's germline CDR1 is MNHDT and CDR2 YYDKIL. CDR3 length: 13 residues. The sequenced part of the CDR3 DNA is TGTGCTAGCAGTACAGGGTCCAACGAA. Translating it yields CASSTGSNE. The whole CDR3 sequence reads CASSTGSNERLFF.

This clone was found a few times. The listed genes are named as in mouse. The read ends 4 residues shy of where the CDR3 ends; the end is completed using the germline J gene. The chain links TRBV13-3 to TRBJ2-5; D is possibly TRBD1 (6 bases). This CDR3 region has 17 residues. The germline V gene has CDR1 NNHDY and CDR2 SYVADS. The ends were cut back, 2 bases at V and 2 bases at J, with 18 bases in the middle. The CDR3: CASSEVDSPPLQDTQYF. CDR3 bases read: TGTGCCAGCAGTGAGGTGGACAGCCCACCCCTCCAAGAC.

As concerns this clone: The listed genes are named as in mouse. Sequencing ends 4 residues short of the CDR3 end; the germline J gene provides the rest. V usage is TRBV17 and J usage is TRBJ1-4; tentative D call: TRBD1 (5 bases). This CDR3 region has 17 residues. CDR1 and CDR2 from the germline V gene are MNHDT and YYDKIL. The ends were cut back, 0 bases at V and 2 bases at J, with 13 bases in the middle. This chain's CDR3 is CASSRDRGGKSNERLFF. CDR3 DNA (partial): TGTGCTAGCAGTAGAGATCGGGGGGGGAAATCCAACGAA.

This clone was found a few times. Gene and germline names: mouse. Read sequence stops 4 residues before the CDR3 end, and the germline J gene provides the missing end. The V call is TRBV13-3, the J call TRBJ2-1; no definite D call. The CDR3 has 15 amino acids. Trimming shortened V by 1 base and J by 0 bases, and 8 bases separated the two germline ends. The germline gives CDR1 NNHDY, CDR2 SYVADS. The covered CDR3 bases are TGTGCCAGCAGTGATTTGACATATAACTATGCT. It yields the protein CASSDLTYNYA. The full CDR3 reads CASSDLTYNYAEQFF.

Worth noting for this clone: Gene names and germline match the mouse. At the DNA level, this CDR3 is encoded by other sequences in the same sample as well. The CDR3 bases that were read are TGTGCCAGCAGTGATACGGGGGGGAGA. Protein product: CASSDTGGR. The entire CDR3 reads CASSDTGGREVFF. The chain links TRBV13-3 to TRBJ1-1; TRBD1 might be the D (5 bases). The CDR3 extends 4 residues past the end of the read, so its final part is completed from the germline J gene. The CDR3 is made up of 13 amino acids. Germline assignment: CDR1 NNHDY and CDR2 SYVADS.

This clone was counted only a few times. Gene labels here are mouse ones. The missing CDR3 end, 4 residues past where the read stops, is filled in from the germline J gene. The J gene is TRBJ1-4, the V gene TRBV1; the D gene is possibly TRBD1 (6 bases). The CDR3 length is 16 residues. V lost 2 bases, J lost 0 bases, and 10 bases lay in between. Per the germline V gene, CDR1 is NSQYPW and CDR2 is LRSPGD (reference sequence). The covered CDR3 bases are TGCACCTGCAGTGCATGGGACAAAGTTTCCAACGAA. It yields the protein CTCSAWDKVSNE. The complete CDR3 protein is CTCSAWDKVSNERLFF.

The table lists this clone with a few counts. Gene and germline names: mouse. The CDR3 region is CASGQNSDYTF. CDR3 bases read: TGTGCCAGTGGACAGAACTCC. The genes are TRBV13-1 and TRBJ1-2, with D maybe TRBD1 (6 bases). The CDR3 end falls 4 residues outside the read, so it is completed with the germline J gene. CDR1 is NSHNY and CDR2 is SYGAGN in the germline V gene. The V end was cut by 8 bases, the J end by 2 bases, with 7 bases between. CDR3 length equals 11 residues.

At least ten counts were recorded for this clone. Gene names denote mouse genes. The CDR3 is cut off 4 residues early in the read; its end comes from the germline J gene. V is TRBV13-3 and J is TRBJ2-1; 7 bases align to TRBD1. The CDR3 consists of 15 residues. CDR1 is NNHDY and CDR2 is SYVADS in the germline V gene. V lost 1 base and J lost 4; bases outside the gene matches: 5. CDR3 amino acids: CASSDNRGGYAEQFF. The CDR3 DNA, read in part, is TGTGCCAGCAGTGATAACAGGGGAGGGTATGCT.

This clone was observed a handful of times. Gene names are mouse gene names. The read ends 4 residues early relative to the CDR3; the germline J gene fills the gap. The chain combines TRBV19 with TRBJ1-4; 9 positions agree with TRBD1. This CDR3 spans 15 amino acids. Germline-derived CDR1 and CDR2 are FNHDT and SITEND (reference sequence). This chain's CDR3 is CASSNRDRAGERLFF. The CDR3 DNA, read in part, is TGTGCCAGCAGTAACCGGGACAGGGCGGGCGAA.

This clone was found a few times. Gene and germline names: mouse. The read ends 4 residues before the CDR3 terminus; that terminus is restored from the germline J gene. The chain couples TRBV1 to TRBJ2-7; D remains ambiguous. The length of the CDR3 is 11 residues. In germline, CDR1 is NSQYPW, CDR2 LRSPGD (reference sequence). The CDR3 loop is CTCSTRYEQYF. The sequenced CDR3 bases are TGCACCTGCTCCACACGATAT.

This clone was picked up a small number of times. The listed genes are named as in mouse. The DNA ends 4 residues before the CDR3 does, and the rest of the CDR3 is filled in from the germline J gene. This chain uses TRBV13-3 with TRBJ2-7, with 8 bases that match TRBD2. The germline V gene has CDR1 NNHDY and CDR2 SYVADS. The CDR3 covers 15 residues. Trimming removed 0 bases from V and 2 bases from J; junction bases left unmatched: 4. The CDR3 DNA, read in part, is TGTGCCAGCAGTGATGCCGGACTGGGCCCCTAT. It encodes CASSDAGLGPY. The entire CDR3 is CASSDAGLGPYEQYF.

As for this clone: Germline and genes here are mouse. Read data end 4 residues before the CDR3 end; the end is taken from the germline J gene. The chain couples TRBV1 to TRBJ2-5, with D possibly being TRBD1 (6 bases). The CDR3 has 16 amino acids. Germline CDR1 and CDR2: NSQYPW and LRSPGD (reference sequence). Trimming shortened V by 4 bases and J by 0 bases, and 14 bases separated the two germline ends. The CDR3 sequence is CTCSGGRGVNQDTQYF. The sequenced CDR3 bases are TGCACCTGCAGTGGGGGCAGGGGAGTTAACCAAGAC. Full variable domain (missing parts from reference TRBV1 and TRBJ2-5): VTLLEQNPRWRLVPRGQAVNLRCILKNSQYPWMSWYQQDLQKQLQWLFTLRSPGDKEVKSLPGADYLATRVTDTELRLQVANMSQGRTLYCTCSGGRGVNQDTQYFGPGTRLLVL.

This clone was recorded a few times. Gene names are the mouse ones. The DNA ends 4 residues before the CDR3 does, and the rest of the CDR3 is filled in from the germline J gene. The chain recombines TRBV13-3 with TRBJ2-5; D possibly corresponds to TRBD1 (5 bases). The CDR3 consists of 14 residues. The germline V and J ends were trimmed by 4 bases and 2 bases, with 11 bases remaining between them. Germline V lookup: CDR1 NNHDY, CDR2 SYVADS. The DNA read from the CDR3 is TGTGCCAGCAGTCCACGACAGAGCCAAGAC. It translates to CASSPRQSQD. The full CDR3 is CASSPRQSQDTQYF.

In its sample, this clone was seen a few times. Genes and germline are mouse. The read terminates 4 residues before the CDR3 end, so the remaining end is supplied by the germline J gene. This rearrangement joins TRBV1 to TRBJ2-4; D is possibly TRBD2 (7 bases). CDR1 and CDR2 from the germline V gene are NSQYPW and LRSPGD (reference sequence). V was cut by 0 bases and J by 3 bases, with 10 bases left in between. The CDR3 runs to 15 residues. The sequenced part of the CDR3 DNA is TGCACCTGCAGTGCAGATAAGGGGGGGCAAAAC. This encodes CTCSADKGGQN. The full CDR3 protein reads CTCSADKGGQNTLYF. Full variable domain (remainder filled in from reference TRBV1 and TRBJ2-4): VTLLEQNPRWRLVPRGQAVNLRCILKNSQYPWMSWYQQDLQKQLQWLFTLRSPGDKEVKSLPGADYLATRVTDTELRLQVANMSQGRTLYCTCSADKGGQNTLYFGAGTRLSVL.

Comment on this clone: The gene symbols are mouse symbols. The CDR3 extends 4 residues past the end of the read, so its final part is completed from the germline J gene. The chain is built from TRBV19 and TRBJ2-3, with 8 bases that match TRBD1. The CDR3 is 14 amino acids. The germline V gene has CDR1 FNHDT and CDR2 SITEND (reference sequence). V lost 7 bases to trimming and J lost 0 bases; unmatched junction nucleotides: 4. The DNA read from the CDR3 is TGTGCCAGCGGACAGGGAGGTAGTGCAGAA. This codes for CASGQGGSAE. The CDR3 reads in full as CASGQGGSAETLYF.

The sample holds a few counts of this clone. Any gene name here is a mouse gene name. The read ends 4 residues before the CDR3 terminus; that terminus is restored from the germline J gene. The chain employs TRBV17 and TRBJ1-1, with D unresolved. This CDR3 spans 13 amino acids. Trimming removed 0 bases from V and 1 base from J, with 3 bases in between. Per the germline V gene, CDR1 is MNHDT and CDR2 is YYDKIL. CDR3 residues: CASSRDLNTEVFF. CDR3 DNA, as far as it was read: TGTGCTAGCAGTAGAGATCTGAACACA.

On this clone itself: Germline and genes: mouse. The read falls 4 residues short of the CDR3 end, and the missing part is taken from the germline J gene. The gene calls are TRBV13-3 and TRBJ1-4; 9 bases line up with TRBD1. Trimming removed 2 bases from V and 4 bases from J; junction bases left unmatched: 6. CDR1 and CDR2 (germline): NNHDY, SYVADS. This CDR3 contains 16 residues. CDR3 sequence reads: CASSEPGQGGNERLFF. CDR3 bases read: TGTGCCAGCAGTGAGCCGGGACAGGGTGGCAACGAA.

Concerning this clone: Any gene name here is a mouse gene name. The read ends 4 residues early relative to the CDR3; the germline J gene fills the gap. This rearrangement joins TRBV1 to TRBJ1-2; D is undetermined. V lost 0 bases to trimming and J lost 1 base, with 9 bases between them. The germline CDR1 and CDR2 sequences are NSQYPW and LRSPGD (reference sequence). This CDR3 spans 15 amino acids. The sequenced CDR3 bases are TGCACCTGCAGTGCAGAAGGAGACAAAAACTCC. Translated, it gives CTCSAEGDKNS. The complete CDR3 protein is CTCSAEGDKNSDYTF.

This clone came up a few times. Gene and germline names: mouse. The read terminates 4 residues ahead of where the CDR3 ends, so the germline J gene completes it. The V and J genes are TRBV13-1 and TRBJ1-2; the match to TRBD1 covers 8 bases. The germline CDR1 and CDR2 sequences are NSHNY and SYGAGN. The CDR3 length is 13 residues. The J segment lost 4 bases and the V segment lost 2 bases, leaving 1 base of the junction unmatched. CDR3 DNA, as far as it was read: TGTGCCAGCAGTGAAGACAGGGGCTCC. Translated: CASSEDRGS. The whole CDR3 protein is CASSEDRGSDYTF.

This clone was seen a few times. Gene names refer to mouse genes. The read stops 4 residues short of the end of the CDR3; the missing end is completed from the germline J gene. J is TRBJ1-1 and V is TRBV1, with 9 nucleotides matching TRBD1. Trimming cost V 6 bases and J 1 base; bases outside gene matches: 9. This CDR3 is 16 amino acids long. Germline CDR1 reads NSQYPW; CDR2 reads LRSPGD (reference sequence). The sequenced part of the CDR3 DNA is TGCACCTGCAGGACTAGACAGGGGGAAGCGAACACA. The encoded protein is CTCRTRQGEANT. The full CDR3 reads CTCRTRQGEANTEVFF.

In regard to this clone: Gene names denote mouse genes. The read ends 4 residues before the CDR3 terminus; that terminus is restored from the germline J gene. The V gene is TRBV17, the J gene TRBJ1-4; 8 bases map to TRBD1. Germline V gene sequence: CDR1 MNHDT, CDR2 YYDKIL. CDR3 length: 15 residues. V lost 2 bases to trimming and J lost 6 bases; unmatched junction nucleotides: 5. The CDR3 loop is CASSRRTGWDERLFF. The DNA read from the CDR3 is TGTGCTAGCAGTAGACGGACAGGGTGGGACGAA.

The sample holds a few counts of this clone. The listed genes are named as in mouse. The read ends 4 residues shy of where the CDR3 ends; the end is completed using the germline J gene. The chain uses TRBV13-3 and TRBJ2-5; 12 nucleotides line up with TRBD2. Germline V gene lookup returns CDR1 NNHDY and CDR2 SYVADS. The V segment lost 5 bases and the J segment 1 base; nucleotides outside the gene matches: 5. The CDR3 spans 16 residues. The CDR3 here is CASRATGGADQDTQYF. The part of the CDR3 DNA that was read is TGTGCCAGCAGAGCGACTGGGGGGGCGGACCAAGAC.